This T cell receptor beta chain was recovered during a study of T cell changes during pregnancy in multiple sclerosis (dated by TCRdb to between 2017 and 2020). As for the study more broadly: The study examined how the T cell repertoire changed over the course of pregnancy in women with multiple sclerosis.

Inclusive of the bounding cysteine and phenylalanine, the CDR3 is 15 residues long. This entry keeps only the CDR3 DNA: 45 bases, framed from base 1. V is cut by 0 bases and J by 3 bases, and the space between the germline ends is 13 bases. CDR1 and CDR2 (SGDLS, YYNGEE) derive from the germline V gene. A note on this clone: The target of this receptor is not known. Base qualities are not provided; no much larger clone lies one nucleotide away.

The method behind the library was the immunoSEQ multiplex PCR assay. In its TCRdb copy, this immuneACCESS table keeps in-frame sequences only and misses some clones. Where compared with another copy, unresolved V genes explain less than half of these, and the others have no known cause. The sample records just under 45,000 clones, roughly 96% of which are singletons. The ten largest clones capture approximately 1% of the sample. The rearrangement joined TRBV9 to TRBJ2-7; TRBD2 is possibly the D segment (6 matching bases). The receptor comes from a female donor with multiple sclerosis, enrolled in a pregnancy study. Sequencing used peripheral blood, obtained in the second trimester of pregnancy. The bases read TGTGCCAGCAGCGTAGGGGCTAGCGTATTCTACGAGCAGTACTTC. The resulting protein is CASSVGASVFYEQYF.